Reported below is one T cell receptor beta chain. Its antigen is unidentified. This specimen comes from a study of shared clonotypes between healthy human individuals. Study background: Each donor had three CD4 naive, three CD4 memory, two CD8 naive and one CD8 memory plate. Overall study results and limits: When compared with the clonotypes that were shared by all four sorted-subset donors, the non-shared clonotypes turned out to have lower generation probabilities. In the sorted subsets, rarefaction showed sequencing was incomplete despite large depth.

Per the original methods: ImmunoSEQ only sent back junction sequences with no quality scores, so filtering was done differently. Clones were read by immunoSEQ multiplex PCR, and TCRdb kept only the in-frame ones, dropping some. Clone size and V and J calls were adopted from that table, with D and trimming inferred from the DNA. The profile shows about 710,000 clones, around 73% of them singletons. Germline V CDR1 and CDR2: MNHNS, SASEGT. V shed 3 bases and J shed 10 bases, with 15 bases lying between them. This CDR3 comprises 13 residues. The sequencing sample was made of memory CD4+ T cells sorted from blood. Subset here: CD45RA-negative fraction. This clonotype originated in a woman aged 25 to 39 in good health. The J gene is TRBJ1-1, the V gene TRBV6-1, with no clear D. CDR3 sequence reads: CASSDLRELGAFF. The CDR3 DNA is TGTGCCAGCAGTGATCTGAGGGAGCTTGGAGCTTTCTTT.